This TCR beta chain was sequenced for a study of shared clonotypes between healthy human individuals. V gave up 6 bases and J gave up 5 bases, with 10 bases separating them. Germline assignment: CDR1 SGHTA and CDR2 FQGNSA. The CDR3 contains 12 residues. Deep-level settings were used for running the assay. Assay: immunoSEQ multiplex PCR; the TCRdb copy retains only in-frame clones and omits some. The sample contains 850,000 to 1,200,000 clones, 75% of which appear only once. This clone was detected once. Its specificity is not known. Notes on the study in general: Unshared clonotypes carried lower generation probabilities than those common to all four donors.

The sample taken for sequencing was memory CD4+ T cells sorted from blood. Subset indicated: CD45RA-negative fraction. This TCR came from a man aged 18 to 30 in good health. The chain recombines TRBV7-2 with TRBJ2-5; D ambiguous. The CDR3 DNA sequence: TGTGCCAGCAGAGGTACTTCGGAGACCCAGTACTTC. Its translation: CASRGTSETQYF.